This passage covers 18 T cell receptor beta chains from one sample sequenced in a study of metastatic and nonmetastatic thyroid tumors. Ahead of thyroid surgery, no patient had received treatment of any kind. From the PCR reads, TCRdb re-called clones with MiXCR. This sample has 5,500 or so clones, with 25% to 35% found just once. Material for sequencing was adjacent normal tissue. These receptors were obtained from a female donor with papillary thyroid cancer or a benign thyroid nodule (not recorded which). Some clones in this sample may be carry-over from other donors' samples.

The chain has TRBV6-5 and TRBJ2-7; a weak D match, TRBD1 (6 bases). Germline assignment: CDR1 MNHEY and CDR2 SVGAGI. With 2 bases removed from V and 0 bases from J, the gap between germline ends came to 8 bases. CDR3 length equals 14 residues. CDR3 in amino acids: CASSYGQRSYEQYF. The CDR3 bases are TGTGCCAGCAGTTACGGACAGCGCTCCTACGAGCAGTACTTC.

Note on this clone: A much larger clone sits a single nucleotide away, making a read error possible. The gene calls are TRBV7-3 and TRBJ2-1; tentatively, D is TRBD2 (6 bases). V lost 1 base and J lost 2, with 12 bases in between. The CDR3 consists of 16 residues. CDR1 SGHTA and CDR2 FQGTGA come from the germline V gene. In nucleotides, the CDR3 is TGTGCCAGCAGCTTAATGGGTATAGCGGCCTACAATGAGCAGTTCTTC. Its protein is CASSLMGIAAYNEQFF.

The chain is built from TRBV4-1 and TRBJ1-2; no definite D call. Germline V gives CDR1 MGHRA, CDR2 YSYEKL. V lost 3 bases to trimming and J lost 10 bases, with 15 bases between them. CDR3 length: 13 amino acids. The CDR3 protein is CASSHGSSQDYTF. CDR3 sequence (DNA): TGCGCCAGCAGCCATGGGTCGAGTCAGGACTACACCTTC.

This clone was seen at least ten times. The chain employs TRBV5-1 and TRBJ2-7; 9 positions agree with TRBD1. Germline assignment: CDR1 SGHRS and CDR2 YFSETQ. The ends lost 4 bases at V and 0 bases at J; junction bases unmatched: 5. This CDR3 spans 15 amino acids. The CDR3 here is CASSRTGERSYEQYF. CDR3 DNA sequence: TGCGCCAGCAGCCGGACAGGGGAGCGCTCCTACGAGCAGTACTTC.

Within the sample, this clone is large. The chain uses TRBV28 and TRBJ2-7; possible D gene TRBD2, 7 bases. The CDR3 sequence is 16 residues long. In germline, CDR1 is MDHEN, CDR2 SYDVKM. V gave up 8 bases and J gave up 2 bases, with 22 bases separating them. The DNA of the CDR3 is TGTGCCAGCTCCTGGGAGGGCCGGGACATGCCCTACGAGCAGTACTTC. Its protein product is CASSWEGRDMPYEQYF.

This chain connects TRBV11-2 to TRBJ2-1; TRBD1 matches 8 bases. CDR3 length: 13 residues. V trimming: 2 bases; J trimming: 9 bases; junction bases outside the gene matches: 3. Germline loops: CDR1 SGHAT, CDR2 FQNNGV. This CDR3 is CASSLSGGTEQFF. CDR3 DNA: TGTGCCAGCAGCTTATCAGGGGGCACTGAGCAGTTCTTC.

This clone was detected many times. The chain employs TRBV20-1 and TRBJ1-6, with 9 bases fitting TRBD1. Trimming removed 5 bases from V and 7 bases from J; junction bases left unmatched: 9. The CDR3 consists of 15 residues. The germline V gene has CDR1 DFQATT and CDR2 SNEGSKA (reference sequence). The CDR3 loop is CSASTGTGMNSPLHF. In DNA form, the CDR3 reads TGCAGTGCTTCCACCGGGACAGGGATGAATTCACCCCTCCACTTT.

The chain combines TRBV19 with TRBJ2-7, with 10 nucleotides matching TRBD2. This CDR3 spans 20 amino acids. The V and J ends lost 3 bases and 6 bases, in that order; junction bases with no gene match: 23. The germline V gene encodes CDR1 LNHDA and CDR2 SQIVND (reference sequence). In DNA, the CDR3 is TGTGCCAGTAGTATCGTGGACTACTTCGCTACGACTAGCGGGTCGGGCGAGCAGTACTTC. This codes for CASSIVDYFATTSGSGEQYF.

This clone was counted only a few times. J is TRBJ1-1 and V is TRBV29-1; D gene uncertain. V was clipped by 7 bases and J by 1 base, with 7 bases between them. Germline values: CDR1 SQVTM, CDR2 ANQGSEA. The CDR3 totals 11 residues. The chain's CDR3 is CSDGSNTEAFF. Here the CDR3 DNA reads TGCAGCGACGGTTCGAACACTGAAGCTTTCTTT.

A remark on this clone: Given a much more abundant clone one base away, this may be a read error. The chain couples TRBV6-2 or TRBV6-3 to TRBJ1-1, with a tentative D call TRBD1 (6 bases). V lost 2 bases to trimming and J lost 9 bases, with 16 bases between them. The CDR3 has 14 amino acids. Per the germline V gene, CDR1 is MNHEY and CDR2 is SVGEGT. This CDR3 reads CASSYGGTRTQAFF. For the CDR3, the DNA is TGTGCCAGCAGTTACGGGGGCACTCGGACTCAAGCTTTCTTT.

This chain connects TRBV7-8 to TRBJ2-1; 9 nucleotides agree with TRBD2. The CDR3 spans 15 residues. In germline, CDR1 is SGHVS, CDR2 FQNEAQ. Unmatched junction bases numbered 7, after V lost 3 bases and J lost 7 bases. The CDR3 protein is CASSFLAGLGNEQFF. The CDR3 region has the DNA TGTGCCAGCAGCTTTCTAGCGGGACTGGGAAATGAGCAGTTCTTC.

By share, this clone counts as medium-sized. V usage is TRBV2 and J usage is TRBJ2-5, with D unclear. Deletions cut 7 bases from V and 1 base from J, with 10 bases between. This CDR3 is built from 13 residues. CDR1 is SNHLY and CDR2 is FYNNEI in the germline V gene. CDR3 nucleotide sequence: TGTGCCAGCACTCCTCGGGCCCAAGAGACCCAGTACTTC. It codes for CASTPRAQETQYF.

This chain links TRBV6-1 with TRBJ1-2; D might be TRBD1 (5 bases). Germline V gene data show CDR1 as MNHNS and CDR2 as SASEGT. There are 12 residues in the CDR3. Trimming stripped 9 bases from V and 2 bases from J, with 10 bases between. The CDR3 coding sequence is TGTGCCAGTGGGGGTCTCAACTATGGCTACACCTTC. This gives the protein CASGGLNYGYTF.

For the CDR3, the DNA is TGTGCCAGCAGCCCACAGGGTGGCGAGCAGTACTTC. This gives the protein CASSPQGGEQYF. The V call is TRBV3-1, the J call TRBJ2-7, with D possibly being TRBD1 (6 bases). This CDR3 comprises 12 residues. Per the germline V gene, CDR1 is LGHDT and CDR2 is YNNKEL (reference sequence). V was clipped by 4 bases and J by 6 bases, with 10 bases between them.

The chain combines TRBV3-1 with TRBJ2-7; D gene uncertain. This CDR3 spans 12 amino acids. Trimming took off 1 base at V and 0 bases at J, with 1 base between the two ends. From germline, CDR1 is LGHDT and CDR2 YNNKEL (reference sequence). DNA of the CDR3: TGTGCCAGCAGCCAAGCCTCCTACGAGCAGTACTTC. Its translation: CASSQASYEQYF.

This clone is large in the sample. V usage is TRBV4-2 and J usage is TRBJ2-1; 7 positions agree with TRBD1. With V trimmed by 0 bases and J by 5 bases, 4 bases remained unmatched. The CDR3 sequence is 15 residues long. The germline V gene encodes CDR1 LGHNA and CDR2 YNFKEQ. The CDR3 DNA follows: TGTGCCAGCAGCCAAGATGGACAGGTCCACAATGAGCAGTTCTTC. Protein: CASSQDGQVHNEQFF.

There are many counts of this clone. This sequence joins TRBV28 and TRBJ2-5; TRBD2 is a possible D gene (5 bases). This CDR3 is built from 13 residues. CDR1 and CDR2 from the germline V gene are MDHEN and SYDVKM. V dropped 5 bases and J dropped 7 bases, with 14 bases sitting between them. CDR3 region: CASSADSDGTQYF. CDR3 nucleotides: TGTGCCAGCAGTGCGGACTCCGACGGGACCCAGTACTTC.

The chain employs TRBV5-1 and TRBJ1-1, with no clear D. CDR3 length equals 14 residues. Germline V lookup: CDR1 SGHRS, CDR2 YFSETQ. Trimming stripped 0 bases from V and 3 bases from J, with 9 bases between. This CDR3 is CASSLGDTYTEAFF. The CDR3 DNA is TGCGCCAGCAGCTTGGGAGACACGTACACTGAAGCTTTCTTT.